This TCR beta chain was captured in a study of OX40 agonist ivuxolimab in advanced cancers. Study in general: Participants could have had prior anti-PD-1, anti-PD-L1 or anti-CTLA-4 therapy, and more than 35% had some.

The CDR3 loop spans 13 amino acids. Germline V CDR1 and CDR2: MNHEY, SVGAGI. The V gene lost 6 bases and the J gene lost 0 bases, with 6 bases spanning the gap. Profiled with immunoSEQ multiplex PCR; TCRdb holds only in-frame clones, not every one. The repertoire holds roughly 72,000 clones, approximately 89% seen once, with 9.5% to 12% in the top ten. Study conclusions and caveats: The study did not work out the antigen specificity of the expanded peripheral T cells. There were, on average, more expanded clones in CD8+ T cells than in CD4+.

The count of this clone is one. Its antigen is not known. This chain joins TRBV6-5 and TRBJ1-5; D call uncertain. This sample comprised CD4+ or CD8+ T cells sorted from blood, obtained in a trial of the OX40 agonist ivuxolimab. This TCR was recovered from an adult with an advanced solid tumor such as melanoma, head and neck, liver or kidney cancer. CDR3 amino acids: CASSLNSNQPQHF. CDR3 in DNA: TGTGCCAGCAGCTTGAATAGCAATCAGCCCCAGCATTTT.